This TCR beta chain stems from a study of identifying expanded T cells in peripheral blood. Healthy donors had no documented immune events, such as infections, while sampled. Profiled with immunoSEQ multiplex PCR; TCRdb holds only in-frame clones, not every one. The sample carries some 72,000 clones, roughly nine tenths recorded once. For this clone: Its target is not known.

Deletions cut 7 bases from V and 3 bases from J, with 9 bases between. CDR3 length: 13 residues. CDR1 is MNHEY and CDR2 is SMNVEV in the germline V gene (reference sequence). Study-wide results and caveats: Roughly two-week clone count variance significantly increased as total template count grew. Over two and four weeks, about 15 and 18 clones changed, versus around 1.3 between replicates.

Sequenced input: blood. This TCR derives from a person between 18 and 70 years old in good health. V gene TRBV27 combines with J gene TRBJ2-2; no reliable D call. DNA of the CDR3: TGTGCCAGCACCCGCCGGGACACCGGGGAGCTGTTTTTT. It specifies CASTRRDTGELFF.